These 20 T cell receptor beta chains originate from one sample sequenced in a study of T-cell memory formation after mild COVID-19. TCRdb recomputed calls from the 5' RACE reads with MiXCR, one row per CDR3 protein. This table has 45,000 to 55,000 distinct CDR3 sequences, roughly 7% appearing once. Sequencing was carried out using PBMCs or a T cell subset sorted from them (not recorded which). The receptor set was obtained from a man in his late teens or twenties who had mild COVID-19 (a few samples of this study predate the infection). Cell type and time point are not known.

The chain recombines TRBV11-2 with TRBJ2-2; no clear D gene. CDR3 size: 17 residues. Trimming removed 4 bases from V and 3 bases from J, with 18 bases in between. The germline gives CDR1 SGHAT, CDR2 FQNNGV. The DNA of the CDR3 is TGTGCCAGCAGCTGGTTTTGGGGAAAACGGGACACCGGGGAGCTGTTTTTT. Translating it yields CASSWFWGKRDTGELFF.

The chain couples TRBV7-3 to TRBJ2-2; tentatively, D is TRBD1 or TRBD2 (7 bases each). Germline V gene data show CDR1 as SGHTA and CDR2 as FQGTGA. This CDR3 is built from 15 residues. Trimming removed 5 bases at V and 11 bases at J, with 21 bases between. CDR3 loop: CASSPGQVASGELFF. CDR3 DNA: TGTGCCAGCAGCCCTGGACAGGTGGCTAGCGGTGAGCTGTTTTTT.

This clonotype was counted between two and nine times. The chain carries TRBV28 and TRBJ1-1; D possibly corresponds to TRBD1 (5 bases). The CDR3 is made up of 12 amino acids. V lost 7 bases and J 5 bases, leaving 11 bases between the germline ends. Germline loops: CDR1 MDHEN, CDR2 SYDVKM. The CDR3 loop is CASTLWGTEAFF. Here the CDR3 DNA reads TGTGCCAGCACTTTGTGGGGGACTGAAGCTTTCTTT. Filled out from reference TRBV28 and TRBJ1-1, the complete variable domain reads DVKVTQSSRYLVKRTGEKVFLECVQDMDHENMFWYRQDPGLGLRLIYFSYDVKMKEKGDIPEGYSVSREKKERFSLILESASTNQTSMYLCASTLWGTEAFFGQGTRLTVV.

This clonotype was seen repeatedly, ten times or more. The chain joins TRBV7-2 to TRBJ1-4, with unresolved D. Germline CDR1 reads SGHTA; CDR2 reads FQGNSA. CDR3 length equals 15 residues. The germline V and J ends were trimmed by 5 bases and 8 bases, with 18 bases remaining between them. The DNA of the CDR3 is TGTGCCAGCAGCCCGTTACACCTCCGAGGGGAAAAACTGTTTTTT. Translated: CASSPLHLRGEKLFF.

There are many counts of this clonotype. This chain uses TRBV20-1 with TRBJ2-7; no definite D call. Trimming cost V 2 bases and J 2 bases, with 13 bases left between them. From germline, CDR1 is DFQATT and CDR2 SNEGSKA (reference sequence). This CDR3 comprises 14 residues. CDR3 protein: CSARPSHSTYEQYF. CDR3 DNA: TGCAGTGCTAGACCATCCCACAGTACCTACGAGCAGTACTTC.

There are a few counts of this clonotype. The CDR3: CASRTPGGDDGYTF. CDR3 nucleotide sequence: TGTGCCAGCAGAACACCGGGGGGCGACGATGGCTACACCTTC. This chain uses TRBV6-5 with TRBJ1-2; a possible D gene is TRBD1 (6 bases). CDR3 length: 14 residues. Germline V gene sequence: CDR1 MNHEY, CDR2 SVGAGI. Trimming took 6 bases from V and 6 from J, leaving 17 bases between them.

The CDR3 DNA sequence: TGCAGCGTTGAAGATCAACGGGGTGGCGGCTACACCTTC. Translated, it gives CSVEDQRGGGYTF. The genes are TRBV29-1 and TRBJ1-2; D uncertain. Germline V gives CDR1 SQVTM, CDR2 ANQGSEA. Deletions cut 0 bases from V and 8 bases from J, with 13 bases between. The CDR3 covers 13 residues.

This chain links TRBV7-3 with TRBJ2-1; D not resolved. The CDR3 covers 15 residues. Germline loops: CDR1 SGHTA, CDR2 FQGTGA. Trimming removed 2 bases from V and 6 bases from J, with 14 bases in between. CDR3 in DNA: TGTGCCAGCAGCTTAGGCTCGAGTCAGCTCAATGAGCAGTTCTTC. Amino acids: CASSLGSSQLNEQFF.

This clonotype occurred a few times. The rearrangement joins TRBV12-3 or TRBV12-4 to TRBJ2-1; D is unclear. Between the trimmed V and J ends, which lost 8 bases and 5 bases, there was a span of 10 bases. This CDR3 region has 12 residues. CDR3 amino acids: CASAPYNNEQFF. The CDR3 region has the DNA TGTGCCAGCGCTCCCTATAACAATGAGCAGTTCTTC.

The chain combines TRBV4-1 with TRBJ1-2; 9 bases fit TRBD1. CDR1 is MGHRA and CDR2 is YSYEKL in the germline V gene. J lost 8 bases, V lost 3 bases, and 10 bases had no gene match. The CDR3 is 15 residues long. CDR3 sequence reads: CASSQPPVQGAGYTF. DNA of the CDR3: TGCGCCAGCAGCCAGCCACCAGTACAGGGGGCAGGCTACACCTTC.

In this sample, this clonotype turned up many times. V usage is TRBV18 and J usage is TRBJ2-1; 13 positions agree with TRBD2. Germline-derived CDR1 and CDR2 are KGHSH and LQKENI. V shed 3 bases, J shed 6 bases, and the junction held 5 bases outside the gene matches. The CDR3 is made up of 16 amino acids. The CDR3 DNA reads as TGTGCCAGCTCACCCCAACTAGCGGGGGGGCTCAATGAGCAGTTCTTC. It is translated as CASSPQLAGGLNEQFF.

This clonotype was seen only a few times. This sequence joins TRBV20-1 and TRBJ1-1, with D unresolved. Trimming removed 3 bases from V and 0 bases from J, with 8 bases in between. Germline V gene lookup returns CDR1 DFQATT and CDR2 SNEGSKA (reference sequence). The CDR3 sequence is 13 residues long. The CDR3 bases are TGCAGTGCTAGCGAACAGCTGAACACTGAAGCTTTCTTT. Amino acid sequence: CSASEQLNTEAFF.

The CDR3 DNA is TGTGCCAGCAGCCCCTCCGGAGGATATGGCTACACCTTC. Translated, it gives CASSPSGGYGYTF. The rearrangement joins TRBV7-9 to TRBJ1-2; D gene ambiguous. The V gene's germline CDR1 is SEHNR and CDR2 FQNEAQ (reference sequence). The germline V and J ends were trimmed by 5 bases and 5 bases, with 12 bases remaining between them. This CDR3 contains 13 residues.

At least ten counts were recorded for this clonotype. The V call is TRBV3-1, the J call TRBJ2-1; 8 bases are shared with TRBD2. The length of the CDR3 is 17 residues. Trimming at V came to 3 bases and at J to 0 bases, leaving 7 bases not matched to a gene. CDR1 is LGHDT and CDR2 is YNNKEL in the germline V gene (reference sequence). Here the CDR3 DNA reads TGTGCCAGCAGCCAGGCCGGCAGCGGGGGCTCCTACAATGAGCAGTTCTTC. It encodes CASSQAGSGGSYNEQFF.

V is TRBV7-8 and J is TRBJ2-1; 15 bases are a match to TRBD2. Germline V CDR1 and CDR2: SGHVS, FQNEAQ. The CDR3 loop spans 15 amino acids. The V and J ends lost 4 bases and 10 bases, in that order; junction bases with no gene match: 5. The CDR3 loop is CASSSGLAGGREQFF. In DNA form, the CDR3 reads TGTGCCAGCAGCTCCGGACTAGCGGGGGGGCGGGAGCAGTTCTTC.

The rearrangement uses TRBV28 and TRBJ2-3, with D unclear. Germline V lookup: CDR1 MDHEN, CDR2 SYDVKM. This CDR3 is built from 13 residues. The V gene lost 8 bases and the J gene lost 4 bases, with 13 bases spanning the gap. The CDR3 reads CASYPQHSDTQYF. The CDR3 nucleotides are TGTGCCAGCTACCCCCAGCATTCAGATACGCAGTATTTT.

This clonotype was counted between two and nine times. The V call is TRBV28, the J call TRBJ2-3, with D uncertain. Trimming removed 7 bases from V and 2 bases from J, with 10 bases in between. CDR1 is MDHEN and CDR2 is SYDVKM in the germline V gene. This CDR3 is built from 13 residues. CDR3: CASTGPATDTQYF. The CDR3, as DNA: TGTGCCAGCACCGGGCCCGCCACAGATACGCAGTATTTT.

The rearrangement joins TRBV4-1 to TRBJ1-2; the match to TRBD1 covers 7 bases. The V gene's germline CDR1 is MGHRA and CDR2 YSYEKL. The V and J ends lost 4 bases and 0 bases, in that order; junction bases with no gene match: 2. The CDR3 spans 14 residues. DNA for the CDR3: TGCGCCAGCAGCCCCGGACAGGCTAACTATGGCTACACCTTC. Translated: CASSPGQANYGYTF.

This clonotype was observed many times. The CDR3 nucleotides are TGTGCCAGCAGCCAAGGGAGCTCAATCCCTGGTTCACCCCTCCACTTT. Its translation: CASSQGSSIPGSPLHF. The rearrangement links TRBV7-3 to TRBJ1-6; D unclear. Looked up from germline, CDR1 is SGHTA and CDR2 is FQGTGA. V lost 5 bases to trimming and J lost 9 bases, with 20 bases between them. This CDR3 spans 16 amino acids. The full variable domain, rest sourced from reference TRBV7-3 and TRBJ1-6, is GAGVSQTPSNKVTEKGKYVELRCDPISGHTALYWYRQSLGQGPEFLIYFQGTGAADDSGLPNDRFFAVRPEGSVSTLKIQRTERGDSAVYLCASSQGSSIPGSPLHFGNGTRLTVT.

This clonotype was recorded at least ten times. CDR3 DNA: TGCGCATCAGCTAGGGCGTACCAAGAGACCCAGTACTTC. The encoded protein is CASARAYQETQYF. The V call is TRBV5-1, the J call TRBJ2-5, with no clear D. The CDR3 consists of 13 residues. Germline V gene lookup returns CDR1 SGHRS and CDR2 YFSETQ. Looking up the rest from reference TRBV5-1 and TRBJ2-5 gives the full variable domain: KAGVTQTPRYLIKTRGQQVTLSCSPISGHRSVSWYQQTPGQGLQFLFEYFSETQRNKGNFPGRFSGRQFSNSRSEMNVSTLELGDSALYLCASARAYQETQYFGPGTRLLVL.